What follows are 23 T cell receptor beta chains derived from one specimen sequenced in a study of control samples from healthy donors and cancer patients. TCRdb's copy holds only in-frame clones and misses some; the assay was immunoSEQ multiplex PCR. The sample holds more than 85,000 clones, 90% seen once. The sequenced sample was blood. The receptors were sampled from a human donor in good health. The donor label of this sample is uncertain.

This chain uses TRBV28 with TRBJ1-2; D gene uncertain. Per the germline V gene, CDR1 is MDHEN and CDR2 is SYDVKM. V was cut by 7 bases and J by 7 bases, with 10 bases left in between. CDR3 length: 11 amino acids. The CDR3 loop is CASNWSGGYTF. CDR3 nucleotides: TGTGCCAGCAATTGGAGCGGTGGCTACACCTTC.

V and J are TRBV10-3 and TRBJ2-1; 11 nucleotides agree with TRBD1. Germline CDR1 and CDR2: ENHRY and SYGVKD. The CDR3 has 15 amino acids. The V gene end was trimmed by 3 bases and the J gene end by 7 bases; junction bases not matched to a gene: 5. CDR3 protein: CAISEGGTGGNEQFF. As DNA, the CDR3 is TGTGCCATCAGTGAAGGGGGGACAGGGGGGAATGAGCAGTTCTTC.

This clone occurred once. The V gene is TRBV11-2, the J gene TRBJ1-2; the D is unclear. Germline assignment: CDR1 SGHAT and CDR2 FQNNGV. V was cut by 2 bases and J by 2 bases, with 9 bases left in between. The CDR3 loop spans 14 amino acids. For the CDR3, the DNA is TGTGCCAGCAGCTTATCTACGAGGAACTATGGCTACACCTTC. Translated, it gives CASSLSTRNYGYTF. The variable domain in full, completed from reference TRBV11-2 and TRBJ1-2, reads EAGVAQSPRYKIIEKRQSVAFWCNPISGHATLYWYQQILGQGPKLLIQFQNNGVVDDSQLPKDRFSAERLKGVDSTLKIQPAKLEDSAVYLCASSLSTRNYGYTFGSGTRLTVV.

The rearrangement links TRBV7-8 to TRBJ2-1; the D is unclear. Germline V gives CDR1 SGHVS, CDR2 FQNEAQ. CDR3 length: 14 amino acids. Trimming took off 1 base at V and 7 bases at J, with 11 bases between the two ends. CDR3 loop: CASSLERPDNEQFF. The CDR3 coding sequence is TGTGCCAGCAGCTTAGAAAGGCCAGATAATGAGCAGTTCTTC.

In its sample, this clone was seen a few times. The V call is TRBV7-9, the J call TRBJ2-1; D ambiguous. Germline loops: CDR1 SEHNR, CDR2 FQNEAQ (reference sequence). The ends were cut back, 2 bases at V and 1 base at J, with 6 bases in the middle. This CDR3 has 14 residues. The DNA for the CDR3 is TGTGCCAGCAGCTTAAGGCAGTCCTACAATGAGCAGTTCTTC. Its protein product is CASSLRQSYNEQFF.

J is TRBJ2-1 and V is TRBV10-3; perhaps TRBD1 as D (6 bases). This CDR3 has 12 amino acids. Germline values: CDR1 ENHRY, CDR2 SYGVKD. Trimming removed 9 bases from V and 8 bases from J, with 14 bases in between. The CDR3 region has the DNA TGTGCCATGTCGACAGGCCGGGATGAGCAGTTCTTC. Translation: CAMSTGRDEQFF.

The chain joins TRBV2 to TRBJ1-6; 7 bases align to TRBD1. The CDR3 sequence is 14 residues long. The V segment lost 9 bases and the J segment 8 bases; nucleotides outside the gene matches: 10. Germline-derived CDR1 and CDR2 are SNHLY and FYNNEI. Written as DNA, the CDR3 is TGTGCCAGGAAGACAGGGTTCGTCGATTCACCCCTCCACTTT. This codes for CARKTGFVDSPLHF.

The chain recombines TRBV25-1 with TRBJ1-2, with 7 nucleotides matching TRBD1. This CDR3 is 13 amino acids long. Germline CDR1 and CDR2: MGHDK and SYGVNS. With 5 bases clipped from V and 4 bases from J, the junction kept 4 bases outside the gene matches. The CDR3 DNA is TGTGCCAGCAGTTTGACAGGGACCTATGGCTACACCTTC. This codes for CASSLTGTYGYTF.

The chain couples TRBV9 to TRBJ1-1, with D perhaps TRBD1 (5 bases). The CDR3 sequence is 13 residues long. Germline assignment: CDR1 SGDLS and CDR2 YYNGEE. Trimming cost V 4 bases and J 11 bases, with 18 bases left between them. The CDR3: CASSHGGNTRAFF. The CDR3 DNA is TGTGCCAGCAGCCACGGGGGAAATACGAGGGCTTTCTTT. Together with reference TRBV9 and TRBJ1-1, the CDR3 gives the full variable domain: DSGVTQTPKHLITATGQRVTLRCSPRSGDLSVYWYQQSLDQGLQFLIQYYNGEERAKGNILERFSAQQFPDLHSELNLSSLELGDSALYFCASSHGGNTRAFFGQGTRLTVV.

This chain links TRBV9 with TRBJ1-5, with unresolved D. Trimming shortened V by 7 bases and J by 5 bases, and 10 bases separated the two germline ends. Germline V gene data show CDR1 as SGDLS and CDR2 as YYNGEE. The CDR3 covers 12 residues. CDR3 sequence reads: CASYFPYQPQHF. The CDR3 nucleotides read TGTGCCAGCTACTTCCCCTATCAGCCCCAGCATTTT.

The chain has TRBV7-2 and TRBJ2-1; 7 bases align to TRBD2. This CDR3 is 16 amino acids long. After removal of 11 bases from V and 3 bases from J, the junction contained 16 bases not matched to a gene. The germline V gene has CDR1 SGHTA and CDR2 FQGNSA. CDR3: CASRPQRTSFYNEQFF. The CDR3 region has the DNA TGTGCCTCCCGACCCCAAAGGACTAGTTTCTACAATGAGCAGTTCTTC.

The J gene is TRBJ1-6, the V gene TRBV30, with D unclear. Germline CDR1 and CDR2: GTSNPN and SVGIG (reference sequence). CDR3 length: 13 residues. Deletions cut 5 bases from V and 5 bases from J, with 10 bases between. The CDR3 DNA follows: TGTGCCTGGGAGTCGCAGAATAATTCACCCCTCCACTTT. This translates into CAWESQNNSPLHF.

V is TRBV30 and J is TRBJ2-5; D perhaps matches TRBD2 (6 bases). CDR3 size: 13 residues. Between the trimmed V and J ends, which lost 4 bases and 5 bases, there was a span of 14 bases. Germline CDR1 and CDR2: GTSNPN and SVGIG (reference sequence). As DNA, the CDR3 is TGTGCCTGGAAGCGGGCCGGGGCGGAGACCCAGTACTTC. Encoded protein: CAWKRAGAETQYF.

The J gene is TRBJ2-7, the V gene TRBV30; TRBD2 matches at 8 bases. This CDR3 is built from 14 residues. CDR1 is GTSNPN and CDR2 is SVGIG in the germline V gene (reference sequence). V dropped 0 bases and J dropped 2; count of bases not matched to a gene: 3. The CDR3: CAWSVGGGTYEQYF. The CDR3 coding sequence is TGTGCCTGGAGTGTCGGGGGGGGAACCTACGAGCAGTACTTC.

The chain joins TRBV9 to TRBJ2-5; maybe TRBD1 (6 bases). This CDR3 has 14 residues. In germline, CDR1 is SGDLS, CDR2 YYNGEE. V shed 3 bases and J shed 4 bases, with 13 bases lying between them. The CDR3 bases are TGTGCCAGCAGCGCAACAGGGTTGAGAGAGACCCAGTACTTC. Translation: CASSATGLRETQYF.

The gene calls are TRBV11-2 and TRBJ1-1; 7 nucleotides align to TRBD1. Germline CDR1 is SGHAT and CDR2 is FQNNGV. The CDR3 runs to 15 residues. V trimming: 2 bases; J trimming: 1 base; junction bases outside the gene matches: 4. The CDR3 DNA follows: TGTGCCAGCAGCTTAAAGGGACAGCCGAACACTGAAGCTTTCTTT. Its protein is CASSLKGQPNTEAFF.

This clone was picked up one time. The chain employs TRBV11-2 and TRBJ1-2; TRBD1 is a possible D gene (6 bases). The germline V gene has CDR1 SGHAT and CDR2 FQNNGV. Trimming removed 5 bases at V and 5 bases at J, with 12 bases between. This CDR3 is 13 amino acids long. The CDR3 here is CASSTTGLYGYTF. The CDR3 DNA follows: TGTGCCAGCAGCACCACAGGGCTTTATGGCTACACCTTC.

The V and J genes are TRBV7-6 and TRBJ2-1; D call uncertain. CDR3 length: 13 residues. V lost 3 bases and J lost 4, with 7 bases in between. From germline, CDR1 is SGHVS and CDR2 FNYEAQ. This CDR3 reads CASSFQVYNEQFF. The CDR3, as DNA: TGTGCCAGCAGCTTCCAGGTATACAATGAGCAGTTCTTC.

The rearrangement joins TRBV18 to TRBJ2-5, with D possibly TRBD2 on 5 matching bases. The V gene's germline CDR1 is KGHSH and CDR2 LQKENI. The CDR3 consists of 13 residues. Deletions cut 7 bases from V and 2 bases from J, with 11 bases between. CDR3 DNA sequence: TGTGCCAGCTGGGCGGGCCCACAAGAGACCCAGTACTTC. Translated: CASWAGPQETQYF.

V gene TRBV6-1 combines with J gene TRBJ1-2; weak D call: TRBD1 (5 bases). The CDR3 sequence is 12 residues long. V dropped 6 bases and J dropped 7 bases, with 12 bases sitting between them. Germline V gives CDR1 MNHNS, CDR2 SASEGT. The CDR3 sequence: CASSSGAGGYTF. The CDR3 region has the DNA TGTGCCAGCAGCTCCGGGGCCGGTGGCTACACCTTC.

J is TRBJ2-5 and V is TRBV5-1; TRBD2 matches at 9 bases. The CDR3 totals 16 residues. Germline trimming cut 2 bases from V and 2 bases from J; bases unmatched to any gene: 7. Germline V gives CDR1 SGHRS, CDR2 YFSETQ. This CDR3 reads CASSLGSGGVQETQYF. The CDR3 coding sequence is TGCGCCAGCAGCTTAGGTAGCGGGGGAGTACAAGAGACCCAGTACTTC.

This clone was seen a single time. The chain combines TRBV5-1 with TRBJ2-1; 8 bases agree with TRBD2. The V and J ends lost 7 bases and 6 bases, in that order; junction bases with no gene match: 6. Germline V lookup: CDR1 SGHRS, CDR2 YFSETQ. There are 13 residues in the CDR3. In DNA, the CDR3 is TGCGCCAGCCGAGCGGGGGCGACCAATGAGCAGTTCTTC. Amino acid sequence: CASRAGATNEQFF.

The chain employs TRBV24-1 and TRBJ1-1; D gene ambiguous. The CDR3 runs 12 residues. CDR1 is KGHDR, CDR2 SFDVKD, per germline. V was shortened by 4 bases and J by 2 bases, with 4 bases between the two germline ends. CDR3: CATSEGNTEAFF. Written as DNA, the CDR3 is TGTGCCACCAGTGAGGGCAACACTGAAGCTTTCTTT.